What follows is one TCR beta chain and its context. This clone has a handful of counts. Its antigen is still unknown. No much larger clonotype is one base removed from it; base qualities were not supplied. The data stem from a study of cytomegalovirus exposure and HLA in healthy donors (dated by TCRdb to about 2017). Background on the whole study: An earlier analysis of some 600 of the donors reported 276 Gb of sequence data and 95 million to 130 million unique TCR beta sequences obtained from approximately 180 million T cells. An early release that covered about 600 HLA-typed donors contained around 300 gigabases of sequencing data and 70 million to 100 million unique TCR sequences. Of the roughly 400 genotyped donors, about 80% fell in the genetic ancestry cluster associated with self-reported Caucasian donors. The study aimed to test whether cataloging public T cell receptors could reveal signatures of past pathogen exposure. The study profiled the T cell repertoires of 500 to 800 subjects by immunosequencing and related them to cytomegalovirus serostatus. In addition to the first cohort of 666 subjects, a separate validation cohort of 120 different subjects was used. To predict cytomegalovirus infection status, the study combined high-throughput TCR immunosequencing, statistical association of individual TCRs with disease status, and machine learning. In a later analysis, previously published TCR beta repertoires from 670 or so donors were re-analyzed and high-resolution HLA genotyping was added so that TCR occurrence patterns could be studied. Rather than using new phenotypic data, the later analysis identified candidate immune exposures from TCR beta sequences and from how often those sequences occurred across donors. An earlier analysis of around 540 of the donors applied high-throughput TCR beta sequencing to assess whether each TCR beta V gene segment acted as functional or pseudogenic. Donor age, sex, ethnicity and CMV serostatus were collected together with the repertoire data. Genome-wide SNP genotypes for about three fifths of the roughly 700 donors were used in a later genetic analysis, which treated that subset as a discovery cohort. Every discovery cohort repertoire had been produced on one sequencing platform. HLA typing included class I and class II loci at four-digit resolution. Typing coverage differed by locus: A, B, C, DRB1 and DQB1 were typed in about 620-640 donors, DQA1 in 522, DPA1 in 600 to 610, and DPB1 in 472. Four or five DR-DQ haplotypes were treated as single units for association and clustering because of strong linkage in the cohort. Across approximately 400 genotyped donors of the cohort, an average of roughly 250,000 unique TCR beta nucleotide sequences per donor were sequenced, and roughly 20% of those sequences were non-productive.

The germline V gene gives CDR1 as MGHRA and CDR2 as YSYEKL. The CDR3 runs 16 amino acids, cysteine and phenylalanine included. CDR3 DNA is the only sequence kept; it has 48 bases, read in frame from the first base. The germline ends are 13 bases apart after V is trimmed by 1 base and J by 3 bases. Beyond this particular receptor, the publication reports: The study gave a list of about 150 TCR beta chains associated with cytomegalovirus. A later genetic analysis associated a missense DCLRE1C variant with V-gene and J-gene trimming of TCR beta chains, and an independent cohort replicated the association. An earlier analysis of some 590 of the donors showed that most TCR beta V segments appeared in productive rearrangements either about 87% or about 30% of the time, which broadly matched IMGT annotations. A later analysis reported that several top co-occurrence clusters appeared linked to parvovirus B19, influenza, CMV and Epstein-Barr virus. According to a later analysis, TCR association rates differed among HLA loci, with DRB1 alleles showing the most associated TCRs and HLA-C alleles showing the fewest. Linkage disequilibrium might explain the correlated functional status among segregating V segments, but an unknown experimental factor could not be ruled out. Cytomegalovirus status was reported to be diagnosed by the classifier with high specificity and sensitivity in both the original and validation cohorts. Because counts were too low, under 20 rarely observed V segments, including chromosome 9 orphons, were left out of the earlier analysis of some 640 of the donors. Roughly uniform sequencing depth across donors was assumed in presence/absence analyses, although this assumption may not hold. The sequencing pipeline was judged likely to have produced a cluster of highly shared sequence variants as a technical artifact. In a later analysis, around 15,000 TCR beta sequences were associated with specific HLA alleles at a false discovery rate of 0.05. Immune exposure information for the cohort was limited to CMV serostatus. In vitro tests confirmed that a few of the cytomegalovirus-associated TCR beta chains recognize cytomegalovirus antigens. In a later analysis, most CMV-associated TCR beta chains were found to appear HLA-restricted, with HLA associations seemingly driven largely by CMV exposure. Some IMGT-functional V segments, including TRBV6-2 and TRBV6-3, could not be told apart with the 87-base-pair reads, so those segments were excluded. The authors suggested that the approach could potentially be generalized to other disease states and immunological phenotypes. Compared with the roughly 700-donor mean, donors in an Asian-associated ancestry cluster had fewer N-insertions in productive TCRs, according to a later genetic analysis. In a later analysis, HLA-associated TCR beta chains showed more clonal expansion and lower generation probabilities than non-associated chains that were equally common. The cohort was sequenced for TCR beta chains only, and without alpha or paired-chain data the features that could be detected were limited. Most TCR sequences were observed very rarely across donors, whereas some public TCRs were present in many individuals. Because HLA typing was unavailable for some donors at each locus, only the typed subset was used in association tests. A further reported finding was that TCR beta sequences accurately predicted the HLA-A and HLA-B alleles for most subjects in the first cohort. Strong co-occurrence of HLA alleles, especially DR and DQ, made assigning TCR associations to individual alleles difficult.

The cohort consisted of 666 healthy bone marrow donors. At the time of sampling, every cohort member was nominally healthy, though immune exposures that went unrecorded were likely present. The donor tested CMV seropositive, placing the donor among the 290 or so seropositive members of the cohort. Each donor provided a peripheral blood sample, and peripheral blood mononuclear cells were used for TCR beta sequencing. The Qiagen DNeasy Blood Extraction Kit was used to extract genomic DNA from the blood cell samples. The library was made by the immunoSEQ multiplex PCR assay. A mixture of 60 forward primers for TCR Vbeta segments and 13 reverse primers for TCR Jbeta segments was used in the multiplex PCR. The CDR3 region of rearranged TCR beta genes was amplified from genomic DNA with a multiplex PCR assay. On the Illumina HiSeq System, the amplified TCR beta libraries were sequenced as 87-base-pair reads. The study's processing was this. Across the 500 to 850 repertoires, a later analysis counted tens of millions of unique TCR beta chains, around 11 million of which were shared by at least two donors. Raw reads were error-corrected and collapsed into unique sequences by a nearest-neighbor algorithm in which closely related sequences were merged to remove PCR and sequencing errors. V, D and J gene segments were assigned by aligning CDR3 sequences to IMGT reference sequences. For a sequence to be retained, a match of at least six nucleotides was required to both a V gene segment and a J gene segment. Rearrangements were called productive when the CDR3 lacked stop codons and stayed in frame with V and J; all others were non-productive. Following IMGT convention, CDR3 was defined as the stretch from the second conserved V-encoded cysteine up to the conserved J-encoded phenylalanine. In an earlier analysis of around 570 of the donors, sequences lacking an unambiguous match to a single V gene segment were excluded. An earlier analysis of about 600 of the donors called V segments functional above 56.7% productive rearrangements and segregating when the between-donor standard deviation exceeded 5%. A statistical classification framework was developed to diagnose cytomegalovirus status using the catalog of TCR beta chain sequences. A later analysis assigned V and J genes by comparing TCR nucleotide sequences with IMGT/GENE-DB human TR gene sequences. The TCRdist pipeline was used in a later analysis to assign CDR3 sequences and most-parsimonious VDJ recombination scenarios. In a later analysis, each TCR beta chain was defined by its CDR3 amino acid sequence together with its V-gene family, and reads lacking a unique V-gene family were excluded. A later analysis removed several hundred highly shared, low-generation-probability nucleotide sequences to deal with suspected cross-contamination and a sequencing artifact. A later analysis calculated a clonal expansion index for each public chain from normalized within-repertoire ranks of inferred template counts. In a later analysis, generation probabilities were computed using a VDJ recombination model fitted to out-of-frame rearrangements, and the results were checked against IGoR. Hypergeometric tests were used in a later analysis to score TCR-TCR, TCR-HLA and TCR-CMV co-occurrence, with a repertoire-size bias correction applied to the TCR pairs. To estimate false discovery rates, a later analysis permuted the HLA or CMV assignments 20 times. In a later analysis, co-occurring TCRs were grouped with DBSCAN, and TCRdist sequence similarity was added when clustering was performed within HLA-allele-positive subsets. Repertoires with fewer than 30,000 or more than 120,000 public chains were left out of co-occurrence clustering, as were five repertoires with anomalous nucleotide sharing. TCRdb carries this immuneACCESS record with in-frame sequences only. Its versions omit some clonotypes, under half of them owing to an unresolved V gene in the studies checked, with the rest unexplained. V, J and clone size reflect that table, while D and trimming were determined from the DNA. The sample includes about 200,000 clones, with around 70% observed a single time. The top ten clones comprise 2.6% of the sample.

The specimen was PBMCs. The rearranged segments are TRBV4-1 and TRBJ1-5; no D segment can be confidently identified. This sequence was found in a man in his forties in good health and CMV-seropositive. The base sequence is TGCGCCAGCAGCCAAGTGGTAAACCGAGCCAATCAGCCCCAGCATTTT. It specifies CASSQVVNRANQPQHF.